This T cell receptor beta chain appears in the sequencing data of a study of blood T cells in healthy people across ages. CDR3 length equals 11 residues. Germline V gene lookup returns CDR1 DFQATT and CDR2 SNEGSKA (reference sequence). Trimming shortened V by 6 bases and J by 8 bases, and 13 bases separated the two germline ends. They isolated at least 7 million PBMCs from each sample. The second PCR ran roughly 6 to 12 cycles with a sample-barcoded 5' primer and J-beta primers. Each CDR3 protein is one row after TCRdb ran MiXCR on the 5' RACE reads. The sample has roughly 1.6 million distinct CDR3 sequences; roughly a third are singletons. Details on this clonotype: Its cognate antigen is unknown.

The study's findings and limits: The study lacked donor CMV status, which possibly confounded expanded clonotype changes.

This TCR was sampled from a woman between 25 and 40 years old in good health. Material: blood. This rearrangement joins TRBV20-1 to TRBJ1-2; no firm D call. The CDR3 here is CSATGPGGYTF. Written as DNA, the CDR3 is TGCAGTGCGACCGGGCCTGGGGGCTACACCTTC.